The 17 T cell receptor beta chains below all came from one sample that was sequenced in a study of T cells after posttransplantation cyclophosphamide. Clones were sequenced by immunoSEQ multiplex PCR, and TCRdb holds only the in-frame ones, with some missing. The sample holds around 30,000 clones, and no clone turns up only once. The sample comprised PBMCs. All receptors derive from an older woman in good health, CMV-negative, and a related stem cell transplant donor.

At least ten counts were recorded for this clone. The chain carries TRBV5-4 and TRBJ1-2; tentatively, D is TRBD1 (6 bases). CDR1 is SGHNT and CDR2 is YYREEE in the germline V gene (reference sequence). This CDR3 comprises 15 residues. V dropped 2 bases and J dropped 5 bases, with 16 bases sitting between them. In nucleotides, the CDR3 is TGTGCCAGCAGCTTTACCCGGGACACTGCGTATGGCTACACCTTC. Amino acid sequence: CASSFTRDTAYGYTF.

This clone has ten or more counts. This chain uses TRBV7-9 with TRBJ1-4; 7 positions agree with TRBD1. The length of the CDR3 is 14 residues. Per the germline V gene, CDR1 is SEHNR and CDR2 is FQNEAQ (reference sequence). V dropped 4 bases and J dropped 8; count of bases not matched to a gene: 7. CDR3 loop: CASSSRGLGEKLFF. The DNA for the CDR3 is TGTGCCAGCAGCTCCAGGGGGTTAGGAGAAAAACTGTTTTTT.

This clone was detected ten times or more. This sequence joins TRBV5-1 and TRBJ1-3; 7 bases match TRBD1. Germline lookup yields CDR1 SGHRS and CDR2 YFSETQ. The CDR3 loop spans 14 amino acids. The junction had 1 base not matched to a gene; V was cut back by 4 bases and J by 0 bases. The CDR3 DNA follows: TGCGCCAGCAGCCGGGACAGCTCTGGAAACACCATATATTTT. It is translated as CASSRDSSGNTIYF.

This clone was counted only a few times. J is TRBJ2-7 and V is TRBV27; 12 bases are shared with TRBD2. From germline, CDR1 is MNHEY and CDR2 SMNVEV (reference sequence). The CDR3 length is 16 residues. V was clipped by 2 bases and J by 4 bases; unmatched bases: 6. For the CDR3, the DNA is TGTGCCAGCAGTTTAACCGCTAGCGGGGGGGCTTACGAGCAGTACTTC. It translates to CASSLTASGGAYEQYF.

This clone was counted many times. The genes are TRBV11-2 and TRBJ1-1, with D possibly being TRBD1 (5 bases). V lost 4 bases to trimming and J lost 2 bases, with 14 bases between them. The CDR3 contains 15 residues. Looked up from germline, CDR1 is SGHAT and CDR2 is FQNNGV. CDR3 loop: CASSSLAGSNTEAFF. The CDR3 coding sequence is TGTGCCAGCAGCTCCTTGGCAGGGTCTAACACTGAAGCTTTCTTT.

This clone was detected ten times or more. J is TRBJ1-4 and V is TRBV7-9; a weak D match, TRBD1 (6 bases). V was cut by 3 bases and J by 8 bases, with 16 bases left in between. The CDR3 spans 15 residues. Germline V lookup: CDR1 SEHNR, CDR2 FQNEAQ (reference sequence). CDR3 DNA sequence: TGTGCCAGCAGCTTGGAGACAGGTGTTAAGGAAAAACTGTTTTTT. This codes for CASSLETGVKEKLFF.

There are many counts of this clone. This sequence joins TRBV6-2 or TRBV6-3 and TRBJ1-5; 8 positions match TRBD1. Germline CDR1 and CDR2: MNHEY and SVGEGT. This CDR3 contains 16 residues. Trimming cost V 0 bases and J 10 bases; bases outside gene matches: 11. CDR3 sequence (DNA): TGTGCCAGCAGTTACTCGTTTAGGACAGGGAATTTACCCCAGCATTTT. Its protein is CASSYSFRTGNLPQHF.

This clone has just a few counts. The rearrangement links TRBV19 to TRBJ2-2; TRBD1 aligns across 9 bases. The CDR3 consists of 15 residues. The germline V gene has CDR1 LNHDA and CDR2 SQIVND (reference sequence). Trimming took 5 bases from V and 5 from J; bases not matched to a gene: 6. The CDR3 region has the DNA TGTGCCAGTAGTTTACAGGGGGCTGGGACCGGGGAGCTGTTTTTT. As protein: CASSLQGAGTGELFF.

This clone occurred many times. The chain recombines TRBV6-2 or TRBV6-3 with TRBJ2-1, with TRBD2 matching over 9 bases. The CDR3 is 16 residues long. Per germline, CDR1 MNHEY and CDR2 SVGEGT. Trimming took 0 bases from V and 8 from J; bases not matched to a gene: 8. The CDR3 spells CASSYSVGGGAYEQFF. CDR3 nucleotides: TGTGCCAGCAGTTACTCCGTGGGCGGGGGGGCCTATGAGCAGTTCTTC.

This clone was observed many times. The CDR3 sequence is CASSKAGGENIQYF. The DNA of the CDR3 is TGTGCCAGCAGCAAAGCGGGGGGGGAAAACATTCAGTACTTC. The rearrangement links TRBV7-8 to TRBJ2-4; 10 positions agree with TRBD2. The germline gives CDR1 SGHVS, CDR2 FQNEAQ. The CDR3 contains 14 residues. Losses at the gene ends were 5 bases for V and 5 bases for J; bases not matched to a gene: 3.

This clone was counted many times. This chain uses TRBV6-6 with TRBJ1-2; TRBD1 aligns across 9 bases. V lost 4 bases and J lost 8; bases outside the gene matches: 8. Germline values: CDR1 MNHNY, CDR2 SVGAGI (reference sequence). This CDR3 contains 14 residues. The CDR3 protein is CASSSGQGDGGYTF. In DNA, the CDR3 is TGTGCCAGCAGTTCGGGACAGGGTGACGGCGGCTACACCTTC.

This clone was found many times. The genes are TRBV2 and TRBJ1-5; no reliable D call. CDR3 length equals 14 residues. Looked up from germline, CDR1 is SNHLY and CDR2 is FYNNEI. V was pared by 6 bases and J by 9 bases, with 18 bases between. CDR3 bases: TGTGCCAGCAGCCCCGGACTTGGTGGACGGCCCCAGCATTTT. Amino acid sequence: CASSPGLGGRPQHF.

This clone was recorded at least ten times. DNA for the CDR3: TGTGCCAGCCGGCGAAGCGGGAGACGGGTCGATGAGCAGTTCTTC. Its translation: CASRRSGRRVDEQFF. This sequence joins TRBV27 and TRBJ2-1; 8 positions match TRBD2. This CDR3 spans 15 amino acids. In germline, CDR1 is MNHEY, CDR2 SMNVEV (reference sequence). V lost 8 bases, J lost 8 bases, and 14 bases stayed unmatched.

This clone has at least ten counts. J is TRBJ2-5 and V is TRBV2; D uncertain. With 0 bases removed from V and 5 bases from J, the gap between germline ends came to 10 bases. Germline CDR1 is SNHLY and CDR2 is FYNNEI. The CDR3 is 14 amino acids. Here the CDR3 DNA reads TGTGCCAGCAGTGAAGCCTGGCTAGAGGAGACCCAGTACTTC. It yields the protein CASSEAWLEETQYF.

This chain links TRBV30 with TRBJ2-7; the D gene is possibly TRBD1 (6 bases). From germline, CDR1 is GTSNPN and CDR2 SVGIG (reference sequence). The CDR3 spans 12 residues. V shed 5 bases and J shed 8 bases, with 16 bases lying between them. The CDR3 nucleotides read TGTGCCTGGTCCGGGCAGGGGTTCCAGCAGTACTTC. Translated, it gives CAWSGQGFQQYF.

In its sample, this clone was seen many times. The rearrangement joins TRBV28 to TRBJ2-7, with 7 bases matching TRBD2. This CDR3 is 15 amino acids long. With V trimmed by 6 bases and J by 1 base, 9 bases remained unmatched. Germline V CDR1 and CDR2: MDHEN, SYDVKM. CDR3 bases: TGTGCCAGCAGACCCGGGGGGTCCCTTTCCTACGAGCAGTACTTC. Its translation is CASRPGGSLSYEQYF.

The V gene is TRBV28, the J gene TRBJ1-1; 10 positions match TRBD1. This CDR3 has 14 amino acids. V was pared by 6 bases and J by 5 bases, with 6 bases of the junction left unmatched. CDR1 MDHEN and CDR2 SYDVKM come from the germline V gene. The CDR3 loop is CASSAPDRGTEAFF. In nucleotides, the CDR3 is TGTGCCAGCAGCGCCCCGGACAGGGGGACTGAAGCTTTCTTT.